This T cell receptor beta chain was identified during a study of blood T cell repertoires in COVID-19. Study-wide background: The United States, Italy and Spain provided the acute and convalescent COVID-19 samples.

The repertoire was sequenced with immunoSEQ multiplex PCR; TCRdb's copy has only in-frame clones and lacks some. The sample holds about 22,000 clones, approximately 91% seen once. CDR3 length: 14 amino acids. CDR1 is MNHEY, CDR2 SVGAGI, per germline. V dropped 2 bases and J dropped 2; count of bases not matched to a gene: 1. The sequencing input was peripheral blood. The chain recombines TRBV6-5 with TRBJ2-5; 8 bases agree with TRBD1. This receptor was taken from a man in his 70s with COVID-19, enrolled during active disease. CDR3 region: CASSYNRGQETQYF. As DNA, the CDR3 is TGTGCCAGCAGTTACAACAGGGGGCAAGAGACCCAGTACTTC.